The 26 T cell receptor beta chains presented below share a single source sample, sequenced in a study of Ad26.COV2.S vaccination and SARS-CoV-2 variants. Treatment indicated: around 19 received Ad26.COV2.S at low or high dose, single or two shots; 5 received placebo; per-sample allocation not given. All samples were drawn on day 63, counting from the first vaccine or placebo injection. The protocol was immunoSEQ multiplex PCR, while the TCRdb copy is restricted to in-frame clones and leaves out a portion. This sample has about half a million clones, with nearly 90% found just once. Sequenced material: peripheral blood, taken in a trial of Ad26.COV2.S vaccine versus placebo. The receptors were gathered from a person aged 18-65 years who received the Ad26.COV2.S COVID-19 vaccine or a placebo.

The V call is TRBV28, the J call TRBJ2-7; D is ambiguous. This CDR3 region has 14 residues. The V and J ends lost 5 bases and 0 bases respectively, with 11 bases between them. Germline lookup yields CDR1 MDHEN and CDR2 SYDVKM. CDR3 in DNA: TGTGCCAGCAGTCCCGCCGATAACTCCTACGAGCAGTACTTC. Amino acid sequence: CASSPADNSYEQYF.

A note on this clone: The sample holds other DNA sequences that translate to the same CDR3. The chain carries TRBV7-9 and TRBJ1-1; D uncertain. Germline V gene sequence: CDR1 SEHNR, CDR2 FQNEAQ (reference sequence). Deletions cut 1 base from V and 1 base from J, with 4 bases between. The CDR3 has 13 amino acids. The CDR3 reads CASSLGQNTEAFF. CDR3 DNA: TGTGCCAGCAGCTTAGGTCAGAACACTGAAGCTTTCTTT.

On this clone itself: Other DNA sequences in this specimen translate into the identical CDR3. This sequence joins TRBV7-9 and TRBJ2-1; D gene uncertain. The CDR3 sequence is 12 residues long. V was trimmed by 3 bases and J by 4 bases, leaving 4 bases between them. Germline V gene lookup returns CDR1 SEHNR and CDR2 FQNEAQ (reference sequence). The CDR3 is CASSFSYNEQFF. CDR3 sequence (DNA): TGTGCCAGCAGCTTCAGTTACAATGAGCAGTTCTTC.

CDR3 sequence reads: CASSPPGTSTTDTQYF. Written as DNA, the CDR3 is TGCGCCAGCAGCCCCCCAGGGACTAGCACCACAGATACGCAGTATTTT. V is TRBV5-1 and J is TRBJ2-3, with 9 positions matching TRBD2. CDR1 SGHRS and CDR2 YFSETQ come from the germline V gene. This CDR3 spans 16 amino acids. V was clipped by 4 bases and J by 2 bases; unmatched bases: 8.

The rearrangement links TRBV7-9 to TRBJ1-2, with a possible D match to TRBD1 (6 bases). The germline CDR1 and CDR2 sequences are SEHNR and FQNEAQ (reference sequence). Trimming shortened V by 5 bases and J by 5 bases, and 18 bases separated the two germline ends. This CDR3 contains 15 residues. CDR3 coding DNA: TGTGCCAGCAGCCCCGCTGGGGGGGCTGATTATGGCTACACCTTC. Encoded protein: CASSPAGGADYGYTF.

This clone was detected a few times. DNA for the CDR3: TGTGCCAGCAGCTTAGCCCCGGGGCAGATCTCCTACGAGCAGTACTTC. Translating it yields CASSLAPGQISYEQYF. V and J are TRBV7-8 and TRBJ2-7; D may match TRBD1 or TRBD2 (5 bases each). This CDR3 is 16 amino acids long. Germline V lookup: CDR1 SGHVS, CDR2 FQNEAQ. V was clipped by 0 bases and J by 0 bases, with 12 bases between them.

V is TRBV6-5 and J is TRBJ2-7; D gene uncertain. The germline V gene has CDR1 MNHEY and CDR2 SVGAGI. The CDR3 has 14 amino acids. V shed 6 bases and J shed 0 bases, with 12 bases lying between them. CDR3 region: CASSTDWSSYEQYF. DNA of the CDR3: TGTGCCAGCAGCACCGACTGGAGCTCCTACGAGCAGTACTTC.

The gene calls are TRBV28 and TRBJ1-2, with D tentatively TRBD1 (6 bases). Germline CDR1 MDHEN, CDR2 SYDVKM. The V and J ends lost 3 bases and 6 bases respectively, with 14 bases between them. CDR3 length: 14 residues. CDR3: CASSFLAGVDGYTF. The CDR3 DNA follows: TGTGCCAGCAGTTTTCTCGCAGGGGTGGATGGCTACACCTTC.

The chain carries TRBV18 and TRBJ2-7; TRBD2 is a possible D gene (5 bases). CDR3 size: 14 residues. Germline-derived CDR1 and CDR2 are KGHSH and LQKENI. The V end was cut by 2 bases, the J end by 5 bases, with 13 bases between. CDR3 region: CASSPDGLSNEQYF. DNA of the CDR3: TGTGCCAGCTCACCAGATGGACTCTCGAACGAGCAGTACTTC.

This chain links TRBV28 with TRBJ2-1, with 9 bases aligning to TRBD1. The V and J ends lost 6 bases and 3 bases, in that order; junction bases with no gene match: 0. This CDR3 spans 13 amino acids. The V gene's germline CDR1 is MDHEN and CDR2 SYDVKM. CDR3 sequence reads: CASRGQGYNEQFF. The CDR3 coding sequence is TGTGCCAGCAGGGGACAGGGCTACAATGAGCAGTTCTTC.

The rearrangement joins TRBV6-5 to TRBJ1-1, with no clear D. CDR1 MNHEY and CDR2 SVGAGI come from the germline V gene. Trimming cost V 6 bases and J 1 base, with 12 bases left between them. This CDR3 is 14 amino acids long. CDR3 DNA: TGTGCCAGCAGCCCCGACTCCAGGAACACTGAAGCTTTCTTT. This translates into CASSPDSRNTEAFF.

This chain connects TRBV19 to TRBJ2-7; 10 bases line up with TRBD2. The CDR3 consists of 15 residues. V lost 4 bases to trimming and J lost 2 bases; unmatched junction nucleotides: 5. CDR1 and CDR2 (germline): LNHDA, SQIVND (reference sequence). The CDR3 here is CASSTGLAKPYEQYF. CDR3 nucleotides: TGTGCCAGTAGTACGGGACTAGCGAAACCCTACGAGCAGTACTTC.

This chain links TRBV7-9 with TRBJ1-4; D is unclear. V was clipped by 5 bases and J by 0 bases, with 10 bases between them. Germline V gives CDR1 SEHNR, CDR2 FQNEAQ (reference sequence). The CDR3 is 15 amino acids. The CDR3 sequence: CASSQELPTNEKLFF. The CDR3 nucleotides read TGTGCCAGCAGCCAGGAACTTCCAACTAATGAAAAACTGTTTTTT.

This clone was observed a single time. The chain couples TRBV5-6 to TRBJ2-7; the D is unclear. V lost 1 base and J lost 3, with 8 bases in between. The CDR3 contains 13 residues. Germline CDR1 SGHDT, CDR2 YYEEEE. This CDR3 reads CASSLWPHYEQYF. In DNA form, the CDR3 reads TGTGCCAGCAGCTTGTGGCCGCACTACGAGCAGTACTTC.

The chain combines TRBV28 with TRBJ2-7; the D is unclear. CDR3 size: 14 residues. Trimming cost V 4 bases and J 5 bases, with 15 bases left between them. From germline, CDR1 is MDHEN and CDR2 SYDVKM. The CDR3 DNA reads TGTGCCAGCAGTTATGACCGGCGAGGTGACGAGCAGTACTTC. It encodes CASSYDRRGDEQYF.

A note on this clone: One junction end does not reproduce the germline sequence, and a read error may be involved. This rearrangement joins TRBV27 to TRBJ2-3, with a tentative D call TRBD2 (5 bases). Germline-derived CDR1 and CDR2 are MNHEY and SMNVEV (reference sequence). There are 13 residues in the CDR3. The CDR3, as DNA: TGTGCCAGCAGACCATCTAGCACGGATACGCAGTATTTT. Translated, it gives CASRPSSTDTQYF.

V and J are TRBV6-6 and TRBJ2-5, with 15 bases identical to TRBD2. This CDR3 spans 19 amino acids. The germline gives CDR1 MNHNY, CDR2 SVGAGI (reference sequence). Germline trimming cut 5 bases from V and 2 bases from J; bases unmatched to any gene: 12. The CDR3 loop reads CASSPRPRGLAGGQETQYF. CDR3 DNA sequence: TGTGCCAGCAGTCCCCGCCCTCGCGGACTAGCGGGGGGGCAAGAGACCCAGTACTTC.

The gene calls are TRBV19 and TRBJ1-5; the D is unclear. V lost 7 bases to trimming and J lost 0 bases, with 10 bases between them. Germline V gene data show CDR1 as LNHDA and CDR2 as SQIVND (reference sequence). This CDR3 has 14 residues. CDR3 DNA: TGTGCCAGTACGCGGAGGAATAGCAATCAGCCCCAGCATTTT. This translates into CASTRRNSNQPQHF.

The CDR3: CASSTISETEAFF. DNA of the CDR3: TGTGCCAGCAGCACCATCAGTGAGACTGAAGCTTTCTTT. This rearrangement joins TRBV11-2 to TRBJ1-1; D remains unclear. V dropped 5 bases and J dropped 5 bases, with 12 bases sitting between them. The length of the CDR3 is 13 residues. CDR1 and CDR2 (germline): SGHAT, FQNNGV. Looking up the rest from reference TRBV11-2 and TRBJ1-1 gives the full variable domain: EAGVAQSPRYKIIEKRQSVAFWCNPISGHATLYWYQQILGQGPKLLIQFQNNGVVDDSQLPKDRFSAERLKGVDSTLKIQPAKLEDSAVYLCASSTISETEAFFGQGTRLTVV.

V gene TRBV10-2 combines with J gene TRBJ2-7, with D possibly matching TRBD2 (6 bases). The germline V gene encodes CDR1 WSHSY and CDR2 SAAADI. V dropped 6 bases and J dropped 0 bases, with 9 bases sitting between them. The CDR3 covers 13 residues. The DNA for the CDR3 is TGCGCCAGCAGCCGGGACTCCTCCTACGAGCAGTACTTC. It specifies CASSRDSSYEQYF.

V gene TRBV5-8 combines with J gene TRBJ1-6; TRBD1 is a possible D gene (5 bases). The CDR3 is 16 amino acids. The germline V and J ends were trimmed by 4 bases and 7 bases, with 18 bases remaining between them. Germline V gene lookup returns CDR1 SGHTS and CDR2 YDEGEE. The CDR3 DNA sequence: TGTGCCAGCAGCACCCGGGGGAGGGACTGGAATTCACCCCTCCACTTT. It translates to CASSTRGRDWNSPLHF.

V gene TRBV7-9 combines with J gene TRBJ1-1; D is uncertain. The CDR3 runs 13 residues. V lost 7 bases and J lost 1, with 10 bases in between. CDR1 is SEHNR, CDR2 FQNEAQ, per germline (reference sequence). The CDR3 DNA is TGTGCCAGCAACGCATGGCAGAACACTGAAGCTTTCTTT. As protein: CASNAWQNTEAFF. The full variable domain, rest sourced from reference TRBV7-9 and TRBJ1-1, is DTGVSQNPRHKITKRGQNVTFRCDPISEHNRLYWYRQTLGQGPEFLTYFQNEAQLEKSRLLSDRFSAERPKGSFSTLEIQRTEQGDSAMYLCASNAWQNTEAFFGQGTRLTVV.

V is TRBV28 and J is TRBJ1-1, with 8 bases that match TRBD1. V lost 5 bases, J lost 11 bases, and 13 bases stayed unmatched. The CDR3 has 14 residues. Germline CDR1 and CDR2: MDHEN and SYDVKM. The CDR3 loop reads CASSQSGGNRRAFF. CDR3 DNA sequence: TGTGCCAGCAGTCAGTCAGGGGGCAATCGGCGCGCTTTCTTT.

This chain connects TRBV11-1 to TRBJ2-1, with 10 bases aligning to TRBD1. The germline V gene has CDR1 SGHAT and CDR2 FQDESV (reference sequence). J lost 3 bases, V lost 5 bases, and 7 bases had no gene match. This CDR3 has 16 amino acids. In DNA, the CDR3 is TGTGCCAGCAGCCACCGACAGGGGGCGAGCTACAATGAGCAGTTCTTC. Translation: CASSHRQGASYNEQFF.

The chain employs TRBV4-1 and TRBJ2-2; 7 nucleotides align to TRBD1. CDR1 and CDR2 from the germline V gene are MGHRA and YSYEKL. The CDR3 covers 18 residues. V lost 1 base, J lost 0 bases, and 8 bases stayed unmatched. The DNA for the CDR3 is TGCGCCAGCAGCCAAGGGGGATGGGGACAGTCGAACACCGGGGAGCTGTTTTTT. Its protein product is CASSQGGWGQSNTGELFF.

This chain links TRBV28 with TRBJ2-7; D call uncertain. V dropped 5 bases and J dropped 1 base, with 15 bases sitting between them. The CDR3 covers 15 residues. The germline CDR1 and CDR2 sequences are MDHEN and SYDVKM. CDR3 nucleotide sequence: TGTGCCAGCAGTGAAGACGGCGACGGATCCTACGAGCAGTACTTC. It codes for CASSEDGDGSYEQYF.